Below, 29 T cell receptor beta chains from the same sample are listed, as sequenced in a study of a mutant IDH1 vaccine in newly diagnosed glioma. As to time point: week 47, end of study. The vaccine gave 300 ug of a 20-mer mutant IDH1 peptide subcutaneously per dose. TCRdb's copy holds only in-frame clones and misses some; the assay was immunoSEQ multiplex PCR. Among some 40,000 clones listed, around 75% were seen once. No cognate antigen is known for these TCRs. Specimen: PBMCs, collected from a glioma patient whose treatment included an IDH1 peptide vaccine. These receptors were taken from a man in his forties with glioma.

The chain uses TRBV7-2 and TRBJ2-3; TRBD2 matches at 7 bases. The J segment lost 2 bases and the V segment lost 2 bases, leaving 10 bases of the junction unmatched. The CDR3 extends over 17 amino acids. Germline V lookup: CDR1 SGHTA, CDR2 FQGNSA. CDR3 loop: CASSLIGGSKDTDTQYF. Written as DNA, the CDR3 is TGTGCCAGCAGCTTAATTGGCGGGAGCAAGGACACAGATACGCAGTATTTT.

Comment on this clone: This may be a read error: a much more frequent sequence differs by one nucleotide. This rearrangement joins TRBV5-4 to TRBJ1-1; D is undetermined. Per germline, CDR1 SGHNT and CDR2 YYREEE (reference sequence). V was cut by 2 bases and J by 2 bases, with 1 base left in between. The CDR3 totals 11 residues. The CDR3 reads CASSFNTEAFF. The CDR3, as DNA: TGTGCCAGCAGCTTTAACACTGAAGCTTTCTTT.

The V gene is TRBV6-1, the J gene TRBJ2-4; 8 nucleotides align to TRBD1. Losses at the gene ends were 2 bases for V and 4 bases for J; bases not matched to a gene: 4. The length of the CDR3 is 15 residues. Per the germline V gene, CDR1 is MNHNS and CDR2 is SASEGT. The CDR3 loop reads CASSEWQGAKNIQYF. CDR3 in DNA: TGTGCCAGCAGTGAATGGCAGGGGGCGAAAAACATTCAGTACTTC.

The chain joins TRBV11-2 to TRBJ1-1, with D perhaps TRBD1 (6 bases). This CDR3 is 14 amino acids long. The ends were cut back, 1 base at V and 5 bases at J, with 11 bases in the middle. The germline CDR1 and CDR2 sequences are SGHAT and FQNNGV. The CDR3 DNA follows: TGTGCCAGCAGCTTAGCAGGGGACGGGACTGAAGCTTTCTTT. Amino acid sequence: CASSLAGDGTEAFF.

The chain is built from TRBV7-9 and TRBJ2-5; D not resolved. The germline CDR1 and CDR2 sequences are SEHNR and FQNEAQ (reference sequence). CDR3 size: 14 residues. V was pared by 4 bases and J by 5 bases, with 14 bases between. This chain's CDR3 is CASSSPGSGETQYF. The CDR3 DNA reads TGTGCCAGCAGCTCCCCCGGGTCGGGCGAGACCCAGTACTTC.

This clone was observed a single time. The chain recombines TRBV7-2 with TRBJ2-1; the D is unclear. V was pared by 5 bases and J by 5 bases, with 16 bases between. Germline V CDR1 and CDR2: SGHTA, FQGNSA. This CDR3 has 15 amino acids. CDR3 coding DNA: TGTGCCAGCAGCCCCCAGGCGGCCGCGAACAATGAGCAGTTCTTC. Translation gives CASSPQAAANNEQFF. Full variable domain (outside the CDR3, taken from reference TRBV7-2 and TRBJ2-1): GAGVSQSPSNKVTEKGKDVELRCDPISGHTALYWYRQSLGQGLEFLIYFQGNSAPDKSGLPSDRFSAERTGGSVSTLTIQRTQQEDSAVYLCASSPQAAANNEQFFGPGTRLTVL.

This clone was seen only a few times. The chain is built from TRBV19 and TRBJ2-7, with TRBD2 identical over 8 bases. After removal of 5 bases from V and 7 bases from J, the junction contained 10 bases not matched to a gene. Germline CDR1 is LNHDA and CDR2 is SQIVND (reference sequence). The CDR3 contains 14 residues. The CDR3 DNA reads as TGTGCCAGTAGTCCACACGGGGGGGCCCCTGAGCAGTACGTC. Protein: CASSPHGGAPEQYV.

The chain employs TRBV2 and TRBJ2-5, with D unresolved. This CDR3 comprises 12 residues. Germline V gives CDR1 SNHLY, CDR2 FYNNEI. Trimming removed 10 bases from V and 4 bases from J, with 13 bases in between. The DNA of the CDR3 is TGTGCCACCGGCAAGTTGAGAGAGACCCAGTACTTC. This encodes CATGKLRETQYF.

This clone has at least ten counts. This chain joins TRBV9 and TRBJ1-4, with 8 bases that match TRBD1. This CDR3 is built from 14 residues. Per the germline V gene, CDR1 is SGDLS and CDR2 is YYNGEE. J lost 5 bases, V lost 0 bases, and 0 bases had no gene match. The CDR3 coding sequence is TGTGCCAGCAGCGTAGGGGACAGGAATGAAAAACTGTTTTTT. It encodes CASSVGDRNEKLFF.

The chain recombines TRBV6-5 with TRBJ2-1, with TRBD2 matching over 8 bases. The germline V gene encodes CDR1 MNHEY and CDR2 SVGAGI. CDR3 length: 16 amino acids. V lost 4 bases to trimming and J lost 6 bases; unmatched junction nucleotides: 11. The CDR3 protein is CASSSTGTRLVNEQFF. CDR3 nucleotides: TGTGCCAGCAGTTCAACCGGGACTAGGTTAGTCAATGAGCAGTTCTTC.

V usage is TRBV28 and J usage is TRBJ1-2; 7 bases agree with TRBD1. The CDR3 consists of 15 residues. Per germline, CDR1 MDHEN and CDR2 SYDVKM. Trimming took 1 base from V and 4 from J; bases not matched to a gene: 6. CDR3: CASSLYRQGGYGYTF. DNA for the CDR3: TGTGCCAGCAGTTTATACCGACAGGGAGGCTATGGCTACACCTTC.

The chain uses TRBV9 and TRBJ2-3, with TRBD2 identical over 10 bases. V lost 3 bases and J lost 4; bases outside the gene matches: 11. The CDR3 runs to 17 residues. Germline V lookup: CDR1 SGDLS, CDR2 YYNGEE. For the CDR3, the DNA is TGTGCCAGCAGCGCGCTAGGAGCGGGAGGGGAAGCAGATACGCAGTATTTT. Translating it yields CASSALGAGGEADTQYF. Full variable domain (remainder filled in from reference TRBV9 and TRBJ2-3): DSGVTQTPKHLITATGQRVTLRCSPRSGDLSVYWYQQSLDQGLQFLIQYYNGEERAKGNILERFSAQQFPDLHSELNLSSLELGDSALYFCASSALGAGGEADTQYFGPGTRLTVL.

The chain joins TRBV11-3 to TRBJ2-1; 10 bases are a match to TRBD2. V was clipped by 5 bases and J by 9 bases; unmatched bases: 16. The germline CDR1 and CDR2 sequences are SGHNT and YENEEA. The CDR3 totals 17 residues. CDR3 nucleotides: TGTGCCAGCAGCCCACGTCGGGGCGCTAGCGGGAGTTTTGAGCAGTTCTTC. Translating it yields CASSPRRGASGSFEQFF.

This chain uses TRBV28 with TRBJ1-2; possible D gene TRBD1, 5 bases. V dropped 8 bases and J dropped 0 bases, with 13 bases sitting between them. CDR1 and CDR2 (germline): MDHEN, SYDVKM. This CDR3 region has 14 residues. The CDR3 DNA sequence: TGTGCCAGCCGTGACAGCCTCGCTAACTATGGCTACACCTTC. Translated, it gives CASRDSLANYGYTF.

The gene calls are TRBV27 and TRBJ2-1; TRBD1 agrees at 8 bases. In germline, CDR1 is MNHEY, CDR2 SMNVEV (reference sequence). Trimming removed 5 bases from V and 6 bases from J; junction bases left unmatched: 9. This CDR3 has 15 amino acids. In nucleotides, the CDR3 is TGTGCCAGCAGTCACAGGGGGACTTATCTCAATGAGCAGTTCTTC. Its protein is CASSHRGTYLNEQFF.

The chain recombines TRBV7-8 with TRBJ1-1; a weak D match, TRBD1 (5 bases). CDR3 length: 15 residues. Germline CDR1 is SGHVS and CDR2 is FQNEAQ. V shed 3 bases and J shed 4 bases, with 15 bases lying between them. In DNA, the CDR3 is TGTGCCAGCAGCTTTTTCGGGGGGAGCAGCACTGAAGCTTTCTTT. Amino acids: CASSFFGGSSTEAFF.

CDR3 nucleotide sequence: TGTGCCAGCAGCGAGTTGATTTTAAGCTCCTACAATGAGCAGTTCTTC. Translation: CASSELILSSYNEQFF. The chain links TRBV14 to TRBJ2-1, with D unclear. The CDR3 spans 16 residues. V was clipped by 5 bases and J by 0 bases, with 14 bases between them. The germline V gene encodes CDR1 SGHDN and CDR2 FVKESK.

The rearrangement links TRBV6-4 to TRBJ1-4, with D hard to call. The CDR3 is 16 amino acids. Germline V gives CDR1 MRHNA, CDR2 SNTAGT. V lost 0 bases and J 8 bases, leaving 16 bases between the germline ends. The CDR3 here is CASSDSSLALGEKLFF. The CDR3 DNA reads TGTGCCAGCAGTGACTCGAGTCTTGCTTTAGGGGAAAAACTGTTTTTT.

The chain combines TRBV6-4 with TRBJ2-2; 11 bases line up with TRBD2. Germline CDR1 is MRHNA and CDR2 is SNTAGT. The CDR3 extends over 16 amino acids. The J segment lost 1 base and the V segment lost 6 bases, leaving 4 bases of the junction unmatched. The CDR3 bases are TGTGCCAGCAGCCCGACTAGCGGGGAGAACACCGGGGAGCTGTTTTTT. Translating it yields CASSPTSGENTGELFF.

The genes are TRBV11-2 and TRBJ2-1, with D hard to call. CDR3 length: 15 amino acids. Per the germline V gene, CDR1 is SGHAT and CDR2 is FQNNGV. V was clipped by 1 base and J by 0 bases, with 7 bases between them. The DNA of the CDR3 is TGTGCCAGCAGCTTAGGCCGGAGCTCCTACAATGAGCAGTTCTTC. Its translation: CASSLGRSSYNEQFF.

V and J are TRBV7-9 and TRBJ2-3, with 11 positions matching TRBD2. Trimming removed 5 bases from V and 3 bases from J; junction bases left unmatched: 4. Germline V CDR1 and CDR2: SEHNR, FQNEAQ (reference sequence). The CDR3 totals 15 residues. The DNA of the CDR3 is TGTGCCAGCAGCATCAGACTAGCGGGGACAGATACGCAGTATTTT. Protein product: CASSIRLAGTDTQYF.

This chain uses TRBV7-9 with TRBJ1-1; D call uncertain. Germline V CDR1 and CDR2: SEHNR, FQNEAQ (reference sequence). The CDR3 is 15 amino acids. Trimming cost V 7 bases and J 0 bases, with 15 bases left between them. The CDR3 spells CASIPQRAMNTEAFF. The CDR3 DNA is TGTGCCAGCATACCGCAACGGGCGATGAACACTGAAGCTTTCTTT.

The CDR3 coding sequence is TGCGCCAGCAGCCAGGGGAGGGGACAGGGGGACGAGCAGTACTTC. Protein: CASSQGRGQGDEQYF. The chain carries TRBV4-1 and TRBJ2-7, with TRBD1 matching over 11 bases. J gave up 5 bases and V 3 bases, and 6 bases lay outside the gene matches. In germline, CDR1 is MGHRA, CDR2 YSYEKL. This CDR3 has 15 amino acids.

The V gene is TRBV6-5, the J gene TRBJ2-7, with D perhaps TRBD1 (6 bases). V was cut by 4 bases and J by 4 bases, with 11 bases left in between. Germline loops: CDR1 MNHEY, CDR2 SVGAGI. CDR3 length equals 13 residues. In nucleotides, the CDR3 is TGTGCCAGCAGTTTGGGGCAGGGGTACGAGCAGTACTTC. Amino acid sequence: CASSLGQGYEQYF.

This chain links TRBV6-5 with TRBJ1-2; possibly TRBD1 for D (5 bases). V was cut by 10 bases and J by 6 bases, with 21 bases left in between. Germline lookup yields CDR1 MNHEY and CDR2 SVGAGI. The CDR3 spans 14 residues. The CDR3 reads CATHDQTAGHGYTF. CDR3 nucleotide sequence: TGTGCCACCCATGACCAGACAGCGGGCCATGGCTACACCTTC.

The DNA for the CDR3 is TGCGCCAGCAGCTTGGGCTCCGGGGAGCTGTTTTTT. It translates to CASSLGSGELFF. The gene calls are TRBV5-1 and TRBJ2-2; D not resolved. The CDR3 totals 12 residues. Germline V CDR1 and CDR2: SGHRS, YFSETQ. Deletions cut 0 bases from V and 6 bases from J, with 3 bases between.

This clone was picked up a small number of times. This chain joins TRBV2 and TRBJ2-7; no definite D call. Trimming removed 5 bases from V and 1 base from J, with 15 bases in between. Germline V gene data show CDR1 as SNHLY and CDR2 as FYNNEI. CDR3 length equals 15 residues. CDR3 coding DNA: TGTGCCAGCAGTCCCAGTTATACGCTTTCCTACGAGCAGTACGTC. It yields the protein CASSPSYTLSYEQYV.

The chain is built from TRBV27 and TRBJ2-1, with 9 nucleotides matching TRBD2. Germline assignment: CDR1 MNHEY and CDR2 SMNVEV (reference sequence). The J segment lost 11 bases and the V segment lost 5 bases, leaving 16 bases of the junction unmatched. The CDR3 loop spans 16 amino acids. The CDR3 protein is CASSPPRLAGGVKQFF. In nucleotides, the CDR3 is TGTGCCAGCAGTCCCCCACGACTGGCGGGAGGGGTTAAGCAGTTCTTC.

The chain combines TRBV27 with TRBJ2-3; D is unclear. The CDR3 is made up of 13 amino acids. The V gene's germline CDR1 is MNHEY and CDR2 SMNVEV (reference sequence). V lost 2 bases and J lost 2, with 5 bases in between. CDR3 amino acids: CASSLVVTDTQYF. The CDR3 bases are TGTGCCAGCAGTTTAGTAGTCACAGATACGCAGTATTTT.